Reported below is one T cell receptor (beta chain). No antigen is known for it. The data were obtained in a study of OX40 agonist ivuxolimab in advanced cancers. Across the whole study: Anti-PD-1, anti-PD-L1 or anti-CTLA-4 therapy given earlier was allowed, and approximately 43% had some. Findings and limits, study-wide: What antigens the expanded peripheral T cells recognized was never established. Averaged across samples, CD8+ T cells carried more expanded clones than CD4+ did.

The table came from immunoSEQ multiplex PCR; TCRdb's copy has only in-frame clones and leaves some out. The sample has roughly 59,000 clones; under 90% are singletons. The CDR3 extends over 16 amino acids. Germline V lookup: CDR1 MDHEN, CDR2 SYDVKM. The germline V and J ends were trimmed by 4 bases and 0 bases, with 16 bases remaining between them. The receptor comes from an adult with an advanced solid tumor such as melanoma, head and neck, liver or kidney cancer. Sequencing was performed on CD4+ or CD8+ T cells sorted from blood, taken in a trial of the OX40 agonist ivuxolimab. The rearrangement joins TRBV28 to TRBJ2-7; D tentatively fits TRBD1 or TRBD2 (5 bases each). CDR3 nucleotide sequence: TGTGCCAGCAGTTCCCCCGGGACGGCGAGCTCCTACGAGCAGTACTTC. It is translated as CASSSPGTASSYEQYF. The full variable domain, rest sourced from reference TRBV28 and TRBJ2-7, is DVKVTQSSRYLVKRTGEKVFLECVQDMDHENMFWYRQDPGLGLRLIYFSYDVKMKEKGDIPEGYSVSREKKERFSLILESASTNQTSMYLCASSSPGTASSYEQYFGPGTRLTVT.